This passage covers 21 T cell receptor beta chains from one sample sequenced in a study of CD8 T cells in Susac syndrome. The authors reverse transcribed roughly 0.5 to 1 ug RNA with random hexamers. One entry per CDR3 protein, called by TCRdb with MiXCR from the immunoSEQ multiplex PCR reads. In the table there are 150,000 to 200,000 distinct CDR3 sequences, roughly nine tenths of which are singletons. Sequencing used CD4+ T cells from PBMCs. These receptor sequences come from a human donor in good health.

There are a few counts of this clonotype. The chain is built from TRBV5-1 and TRBJ1-4; D ambiguous. The germline V and J ends were trimmed by 4 bases and 4 bases, with 14 bases remaining between them. The CDR3 contains 15 residues. CDR1 is SGHRS and CDR2 is YFSETQ in the germline V gene. CDR3 bases: TGCGCCAGCAGCCCTGAAGCCCAGCTTAATGAAAAACTGTTTTTT. Its translation is CASSPEAQLNEKLFF.

The J gene is TRBJ2-7, the V gene TRBV30; 7 nucleotides align to TRBD2. The junction had 11 bases not matched to a gene; V was cut back by 5 bases and J by 7 bases. The CDR3 totals 13 residues. The germline CDR1 and CDR2 sequences are GTSNPN and SVGIG (reference sequence). CDR3 sequence (DNA): TGTGCCTGGGGACCGGGACTATCGGTGGAGCAGTACTTC. Encoded protein: CAWGPGLSVEQYF. The whole variable domain, remainder taken from reference TRBV30 and TRBJ2-7, is SQTIHQWPATLVQPVGSPLSLECTVEGTSNPNLYWYRQAAGRGLQLLFYSVGIGQISSEVPQNLSASRPQDRQFILSSKKLLLSDSGFYLCAWGPGLSVEQYFGPGTRLTVT.

The rearrangement uses TRBV3-1 and TRBJ2-1; 12 bases match TRBD2. There are 20 residues in the CDR3. The V gene end was trimmed by 1 base and the J gene end by 7 bases; junction bases not matched to a gene: 17. From germline, CDR1 is LGHDT and CDR2 YNNKEL (reference sequence). The CDR3 nucleotides read TGTGCCAGCAGCCAAGTATTTAAGGGACTAGCGGGCTTAGGCCCGAATGAGCAGTTCTTC. Protein product: CASSQVFKGLAGLGPNEQFF.

This chain links TRBV12-5 with TRBJ1-5, with D possibly being TRBD1 (6 bases). Germline lookup yields CDR1 LGHNT and CDR2 FRNRAP. This CDR3 is 18 amino acids long. Trimming removed 2 bases at V and 1 base at J, with 18 bases between. CDR3 protein: CASGLNNYREGSNQPQHF. The DNA of the CDR3 is TGTGCTAGTGGTTTGAATAACTACAGGGAAGGGAGCAATCAGCCCCAGCATTTT. Variable domain in full (rest from reference TRBV12-5 and TRBJ1-5): DARVTQTPRHKVTEMGQEVTMRCQPILGHNTVFWYRQTMMQGLELLAYFRNRAPLDDSGMPKDRFSAEMPDATLATLKIQPSEPRDSAVYFCASGLNNYREGSNQPQHFGDGTRLSIL.

The V and J genes are TRBV6-5 and TRBJ2-7, with D unresolved. Germline-derived CDR1 and CDR2 are MNHEY and SVGAGI. CDR3 length equals 11 residues. V dropped 5 bases and J dropped 8 bases, with 10 bases sitting between them. The CDR3: CASSTSGQQYF. The CDR3 DNA is TGTGCCAGCAGTACCTCCGGACAGCAGTACTTC.

The rearrangement uses TRBV7-2 and TRBJ1-1; possible D gene TRBD1, 5 bases. The CDR3 is 14 amino acids. Germline V gene data show CDR1 as SGHTA and CDR2 as FQGNSA. Trimming took off 4 bases at V and 1 base at J, with 10 bases between the two ends. The CDR3, as DNA: TGTGCCAGCAGCTCCGGGGGGGGGAACACTGAAGCTTTCTTT. Translating it yields CASSSGGGNTEAFF.

The genes are TRBV19 and TRBJ2-1; D may be TRBD2 (6 bases). CDR1 is LNHDA, CDR2 SQIVND, per germline (reference sequence). The CDR3 spans 13 residues. Trimming took off 4 bases at V and 5 bases at J, with 9 bases between the two ends. The chain's CDR3 is CASSRIADNEQFF. DNA of the CDR3: TGTGCCAGTAGTAGGATAGCGGACAATGAGCAGTTCTTC. Combining the CDR3 with reference TRBV19 and TRBJ2-1 gives the whole variable domain DGGITQSPKYLFRKEGQNVTLSCEQNLNHDAMYWYRQDPGQGLRLIYYSQIVNDFQKGDIAEGYSVSREKKESFPLTVTSAQKNPTAFYLCASSRIADNEQFFGPGTRLTVL.

In DNA, the CDR3 is TGCAGCGTCGGGACAGGGGTTGCAAACATTCAGTACTTC. Translated: CSVGTGVANIQYF. The chain is built from TRBV29-1 and TRBJ2-4, with 10 nucleotides matching TRBD1. Germline-derived CDR1 and CDR2 are SQVTM and ANQGSEA. This CDR3 has 13 residues. The trim removed 6 bases at V and 6 bases at J, leaving 5 bases unmatched.

The genes are TRBV5-1 and TRBJ2-7; either TRBD1 or TRBD2 may fit D (5 bases each). V lost 6 bases, J lost 7 bases, and 20 bases lay in between. CDR1 and CDR2 (germline): SGHRS, YFSETQ. The CDR3 contains 14 residues. This CDR3 reads CASMPLGTRDEQYF. CDR3 nucleotide sequence: TGCGCCAGCATGCCACTCGGGACGAGAGATGAGCAGTACTTC.

J is TRBJ1-1 and V is TRBV7-2; a weak D match, TRBD1 (5 bases). In germline, CDR1 is SGHTA, CDR2 FQGNSA. CDR3 length equals 15 residues. Deletions cut 4 bases from V and 4 bases from J, with 16 bases between. DNA for the CDR3: TGTGCCAGCAGCTCCCCCGGGGGGGGGATCACTGAAGCTTTCTTT. As protein: CASSSPGGGITEAFF.

The genes are TRBV3-1 and TRBJ2-1; 8 positions agree with TRBD2. V dropped 3 bases and J dropped 13; count of bases not matched to a gene: 8. Germline V lookup: CDR1 LGHDT, CDR2 YNNKEL (reference sequence). This CDR3 comprises 13 residues. The CDR3 loop is CASSQLLRGGQFF. CDR3 DNA sequence: TGTGCCAGCAGCCAGCTGCTACGGGGGGGCCAGTTCTTC.

The J gene is TRBJ2-1, the V gene TRBV15; 9 bases match TRBD1. This CDR3 is 13 amino acids long. Trimming removed 6 bases from V and 6 bases from J; junction bases left unmatched: 3. Germline V gives CDR1 LNHNV, CDR2 YYDKDF (reference sequence). CDR3 sequence reads: CATRDRGRNEQFF. The CDR3 bases are TGTGCCACCAGGGACAGGGGACGCAATGAGCAGTTCTTC.

This clonotype was found a few times. The V gene is TRBV7-2, the J gene TRBJ1-6; no firm D call. The V gene lost 5 bases and the J gene lost 14 bases, with 16 bases spanning the gap. CDR3 size: 13 residues. From germline, CDR1 is SGHTA and CDR2 FQGNSA. Written as DNA, the CDR3 is TGTGCCAGCAGCCCCACGCAGTCGGGGACCCTCCACTTT. Translated: CASSPTQSGTLHF.

The V gene is TRBV6-5, the J gene TRBJ1-1; unclear D gene. This CDR3 comprises 15 residues. Germline loops: CDR1 MNHEY, CDR2 SVGAGI. V was cut by 0 bases and J by 4 bases, with 12 bases left in between. CDR3 in amino acids: CASSYSQIFVTEAFF. DNA of the CDR3: TGTGCCAGCAGTTACTCTCAGATTTTTGTCACTGAAGCTTTCTTT.

This clonotype was seen only once. This rearrangement joins TRBV5-1 to TRBJ1-4; no clear D gene. Trimming removed 0 bases at V and 3 bases at J, with 12 bases between. Germline CDR1 SGHRS, CDR2 YFSETQ. CDR3 length: 16 residues. CDR3 nucleotide sequence: TGCGCCAGCAGCTTGGGGACGGACCACTCTAATGAAAAACTGTTTTTT. It yields the protein CASSLGTDHSNEKLFF.

V gene TRBV5-1 combines with J gene TRBJ1-1; no firm D call. CDR1 SGHRS and CDR2 YFSETQ come from the germline V gene. The CDR3 length is 14 residues. V was shortened by 2 bases and J by 1 base, with 9 bases between the two germline ends. The chain's CDR3 is CASSFRAENTEAFF. CDR3 sequence (DNA): TGCGCCAGCAGCTTTCGGGCGGAGAACACTGAAGCTTTCTTT.

This clonotype has a handful of counts. V and J are TRBV11-2 and TRBJ1-2, with D possibly being TRBD1 (6 bases). The CDR3 is made up of 16 amino acids. Trimming pared 5 bases from V and 1 base from J, leaving 17 bases between. CDR1 is SGHAT and CDR2 is FQNNGV in the germline V gene. CDR3 sequence: CASSLKTGIDNYGYTF. CDR3 in DNA: TGTGCCAGCAGCCTTAAAACAGGGATTGATAACTATGGCTACACCTTC.

The CDR3 loop is CASSPTGLRETQYF. Here the CDR3 DNA reads TGTGCCAGCAGCCCCACCGGCCTCCGGGAGACCCAGTACTTC. J is TRBJ2-5 and V is TRBV3-1; unclear D gene. The V gene's germline CDR1 is LGHDT and CDR2 YNNKEL (reference sequence). The CDR3 is made up of 14 amino acids. Trimming took 4 bases from V and 5 from J, leaving 14 bases between them.

V usage is TRBV7-9 and J usage is TRBJ2-3; weak D call: TRBD1 (5 bases). V lost 2 bases and J lost 6, with 12 bases in between. The V gene's germline CDR1 is SEHNR and CDR2 FQNEAQ (reference sequence). The CDR3 totals 14 residues. CDR3 residues: CASSLTHQGDTQYF. CDR3 DNA: TGTGCCAGCAGCTTAACCCATCAGGGCGATACGCAGTATTTT.

The chain employs TRBV28 and TRBJ2-2; 7 bases align to TRBD2. CDR3 length: 17 residues. V lost 3 bases, J lost 5 bases, and 12 bases stayed unmatched. Germline values: CDR1 MDHEN, CDR2 SYDVKM. CDR3 protein: CASSFRMGGSETGELFF. DNA of the CDR3: TGTGCCAGCAGTTTTAGAATGGGCGGGAGTGAGACCGGGGAGCTGTTTTTT.

This chain joins TRBV5-1 and TRBJ1-5; 8 nucleotides line up with TRBD1. Unmatched junction bases numbered 12, after V lost 0 bases and J lost 1 base. The CDR3 is 19 amino acids. Germline CDR1 and CDR2: SGHRS and YFSETQ. CDR3 in amino acids: CASSLAGQGKWSSNQPQHF. The CDR3 nucleotides are TGCGCCAGCAGCTTGGCCGGACAGGGAAAATGGTCGAGCAATCAGCCCCAGCATTTT.